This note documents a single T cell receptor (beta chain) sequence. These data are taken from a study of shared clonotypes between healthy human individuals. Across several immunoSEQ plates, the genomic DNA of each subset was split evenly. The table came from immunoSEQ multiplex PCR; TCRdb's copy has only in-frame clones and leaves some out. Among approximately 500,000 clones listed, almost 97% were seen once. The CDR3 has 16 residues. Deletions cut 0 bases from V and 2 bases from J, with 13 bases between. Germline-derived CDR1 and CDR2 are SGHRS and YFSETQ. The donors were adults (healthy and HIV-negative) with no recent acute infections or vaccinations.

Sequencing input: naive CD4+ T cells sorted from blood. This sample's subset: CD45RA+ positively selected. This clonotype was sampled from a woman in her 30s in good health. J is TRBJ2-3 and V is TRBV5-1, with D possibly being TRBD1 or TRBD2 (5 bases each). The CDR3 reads CASSLAGTRFTDTQYF. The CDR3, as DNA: TGCGCCAGCAGCTTGGCGGGGACGCGCTTCACAGATACGCAGTATTTT.